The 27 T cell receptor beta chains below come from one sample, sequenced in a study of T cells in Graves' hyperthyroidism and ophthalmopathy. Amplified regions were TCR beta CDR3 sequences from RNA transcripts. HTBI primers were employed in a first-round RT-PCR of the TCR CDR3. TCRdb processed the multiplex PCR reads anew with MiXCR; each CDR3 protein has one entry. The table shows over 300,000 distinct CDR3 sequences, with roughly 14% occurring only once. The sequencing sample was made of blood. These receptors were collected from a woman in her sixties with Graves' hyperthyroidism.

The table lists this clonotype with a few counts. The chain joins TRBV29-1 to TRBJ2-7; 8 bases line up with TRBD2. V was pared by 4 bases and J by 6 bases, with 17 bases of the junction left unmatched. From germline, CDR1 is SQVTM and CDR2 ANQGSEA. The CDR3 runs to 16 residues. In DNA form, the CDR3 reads TGCAGCGTTGTTAGGCAGGGTGGGAGCGGGGGCGGCGAGCAGTACTTC. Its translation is CSVVRQGGSGGGEQYF.

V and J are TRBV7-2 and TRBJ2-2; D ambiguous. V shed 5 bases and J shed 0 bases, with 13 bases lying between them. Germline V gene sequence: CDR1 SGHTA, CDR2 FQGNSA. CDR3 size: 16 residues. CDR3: CASSTPPFTNTGELFF. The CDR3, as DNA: TGTGCCAGCAGCACACCACCCTTCACGAACACCGGGGAGCTGTTTTTT. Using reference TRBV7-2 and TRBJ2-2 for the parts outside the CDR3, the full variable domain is GAGVSQSPSNKVTEKGKDVELRCDPISGHTALYWYRQSLGQGLEFLIYFQGNSAPDKSGLPSDRFSAERTGGSVSTLTIQRTQQEDSAVYLCASSTPPFTNTGELFFGEGSRLTVL.

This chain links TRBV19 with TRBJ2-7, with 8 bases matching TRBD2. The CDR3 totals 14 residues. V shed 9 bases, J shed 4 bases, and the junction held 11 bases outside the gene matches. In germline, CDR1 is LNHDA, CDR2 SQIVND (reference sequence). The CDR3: CASARVAGLYEQYF. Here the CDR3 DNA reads TGTGCCAGCGCGAGGGTAGCGGGATTGTACGAGCAGTACTTC. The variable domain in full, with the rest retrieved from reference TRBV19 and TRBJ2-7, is DGGITQSPKYLFRKEGQNVTLSCEQNLNHDAMYWYRQDPGQGLRLIYYSQIVNDFQKGDIAEGYSVSREKKESFPLTVTSAQKNPTAFYLCASARVAGLYEQYFGPGTRLTVT.

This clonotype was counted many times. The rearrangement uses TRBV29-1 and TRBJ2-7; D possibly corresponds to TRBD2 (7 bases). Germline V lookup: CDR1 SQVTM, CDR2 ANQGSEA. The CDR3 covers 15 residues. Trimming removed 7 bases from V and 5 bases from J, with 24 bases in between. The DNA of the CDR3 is TGCAGCGCCGCCGACAGGAACAAGCGGGATGACGAGCAGTACTTC. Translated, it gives CSAADRNKRDDEQYF.

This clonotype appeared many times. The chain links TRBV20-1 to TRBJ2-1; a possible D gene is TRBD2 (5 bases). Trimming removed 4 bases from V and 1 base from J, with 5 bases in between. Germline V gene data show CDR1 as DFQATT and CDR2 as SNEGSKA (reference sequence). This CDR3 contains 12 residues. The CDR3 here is CSAKRSYNEQFF. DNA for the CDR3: TGCAGTGCTAAGCGGTCCTACAATGAGCAGTTCTTC.

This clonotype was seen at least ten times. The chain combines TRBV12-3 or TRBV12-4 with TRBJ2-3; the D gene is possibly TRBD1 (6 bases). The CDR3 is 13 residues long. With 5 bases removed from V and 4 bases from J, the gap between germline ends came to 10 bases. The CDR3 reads CASSPGVADTQYF. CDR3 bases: TGTGCCAGCAGTCCAGGGGTCGCAGATACGCAGTATTTT.

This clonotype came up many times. The CDR3 sequence is CSARDLSQGNSPLHF. CDR3 bases: TGCAGTGCTAGAGATCTCAGCCAGGGGAATTCACCCCTCCACTTT. The chain has TRBV20-1 and TRBJ1-6; a weak D match, TRBD1 (6 bases). The CDR3 covers 15 residues. V shed 0 bases and J shed 7 bases, with 13 bases lying between them. The germline gives CDR1 DFQATT, CDR2 SNEGSKA (reference sequence).

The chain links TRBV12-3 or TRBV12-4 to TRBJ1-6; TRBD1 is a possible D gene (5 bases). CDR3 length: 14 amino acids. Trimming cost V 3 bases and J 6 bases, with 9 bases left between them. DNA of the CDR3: TGTGCCAGCAGTTTCAGAGACAGTAATTCACCCCTCCACTTT. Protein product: CASSFRDSNSPLHF.

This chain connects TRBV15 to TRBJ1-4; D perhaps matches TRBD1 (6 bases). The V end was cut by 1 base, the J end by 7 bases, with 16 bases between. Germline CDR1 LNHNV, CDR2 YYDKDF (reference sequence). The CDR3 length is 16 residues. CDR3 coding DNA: TGTGCCACCAGCAGAGCCAGACTATACAGGGTTGAAAAACTGTTTTTT. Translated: CATSRARLYRVEKLFF.

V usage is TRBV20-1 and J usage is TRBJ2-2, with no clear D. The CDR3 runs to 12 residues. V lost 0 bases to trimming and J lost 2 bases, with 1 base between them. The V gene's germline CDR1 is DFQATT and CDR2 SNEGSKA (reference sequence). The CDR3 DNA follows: TGCAGTGCTAGAGATAACACCGGGGAGCTGTTTTTT. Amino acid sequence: CSARDNTGELFF.

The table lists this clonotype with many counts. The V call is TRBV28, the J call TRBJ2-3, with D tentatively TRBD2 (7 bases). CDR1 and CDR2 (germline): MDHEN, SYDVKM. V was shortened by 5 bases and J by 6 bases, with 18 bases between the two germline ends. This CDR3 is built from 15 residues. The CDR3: CASSSGAGAVDTQYF. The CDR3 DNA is TGTGCCAGCAGTAGCGGGGCGGGGGCCGTCGATACGCAGTATTTT.

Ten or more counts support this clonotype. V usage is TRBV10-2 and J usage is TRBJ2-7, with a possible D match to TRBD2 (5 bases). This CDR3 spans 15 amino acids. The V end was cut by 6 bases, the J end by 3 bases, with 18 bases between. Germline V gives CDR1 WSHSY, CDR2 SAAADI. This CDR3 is CASRDGLRRYYEQYF. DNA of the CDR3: TGCGCCAGCAGAGATGGACTCAGGCGATACTACGAGCAGTACTTC.

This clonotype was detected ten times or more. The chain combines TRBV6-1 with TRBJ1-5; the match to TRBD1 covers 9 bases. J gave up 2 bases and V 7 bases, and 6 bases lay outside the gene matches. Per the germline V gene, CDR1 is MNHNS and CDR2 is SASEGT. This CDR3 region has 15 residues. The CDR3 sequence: CASNQQGAGNQPQHF. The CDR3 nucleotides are TGTGCCAGCAACCAACAGGGGGCTGGCAATCAGCCCCAGCATTTT.

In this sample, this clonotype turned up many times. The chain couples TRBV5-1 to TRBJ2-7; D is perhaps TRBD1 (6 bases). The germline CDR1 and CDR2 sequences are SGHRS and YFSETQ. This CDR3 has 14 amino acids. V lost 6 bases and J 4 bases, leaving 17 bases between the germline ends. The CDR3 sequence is CASNIQGGTYEQYF. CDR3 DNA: TGCGCCAGCAACATTCAAGGGGGAACTTACGAGCAGTACTTC.

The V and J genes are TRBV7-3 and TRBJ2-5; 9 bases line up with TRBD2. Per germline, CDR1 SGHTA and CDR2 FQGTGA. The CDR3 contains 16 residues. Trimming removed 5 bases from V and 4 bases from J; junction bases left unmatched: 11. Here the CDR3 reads CASSPSALAGRETQYF. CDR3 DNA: TGTGCCAGCAGCCCGTCGGCTCTAGCGGGGAGAGAGACCCAGTACTTC.

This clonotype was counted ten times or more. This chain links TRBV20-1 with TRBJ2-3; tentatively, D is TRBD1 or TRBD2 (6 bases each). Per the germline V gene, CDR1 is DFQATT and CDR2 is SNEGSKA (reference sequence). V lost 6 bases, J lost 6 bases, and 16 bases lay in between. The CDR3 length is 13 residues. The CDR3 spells CSASRGEPDTQYF. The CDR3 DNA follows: TGCAGTGCCAGTAGGGGGGAGCCGGATACGCAGTATTTT.

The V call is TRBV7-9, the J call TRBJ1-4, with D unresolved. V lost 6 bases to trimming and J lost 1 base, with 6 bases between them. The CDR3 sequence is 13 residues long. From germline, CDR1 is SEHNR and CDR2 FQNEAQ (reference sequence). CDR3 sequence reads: CASSQLTNEKLFF. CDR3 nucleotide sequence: TGTGCCAGCAGTCAGTTAACTAATGAAAAACTGTTTTTT.

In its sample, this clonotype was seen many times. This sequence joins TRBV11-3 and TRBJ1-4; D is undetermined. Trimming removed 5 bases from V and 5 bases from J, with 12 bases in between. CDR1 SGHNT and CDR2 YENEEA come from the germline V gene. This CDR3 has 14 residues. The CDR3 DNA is TGTGCCAGCAGCATCTTTGGGCCAAATGAAAAACTGTTTTTT. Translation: CASSIFGPNEKLFF. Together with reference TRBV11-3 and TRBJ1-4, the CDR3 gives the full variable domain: EAGVVQSPRYKIIEKKQPVAFWCNPISGHNTLYWYLQNLGQGPELLIRYENEEAVDDSQLPKDRFSAERLKGVDSTLKIQPAELGDSAVYLCASSIFGPNEKLFFGSGTQLSVL.

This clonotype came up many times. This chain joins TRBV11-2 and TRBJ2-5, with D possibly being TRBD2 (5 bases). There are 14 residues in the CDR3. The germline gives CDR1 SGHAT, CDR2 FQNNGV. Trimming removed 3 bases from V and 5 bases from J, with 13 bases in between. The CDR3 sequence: CASSFQRSGETQYF. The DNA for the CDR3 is TGTGCCAGCAGCTTTCAGCGGAGTGGGGAGACCCAGTACTTC.

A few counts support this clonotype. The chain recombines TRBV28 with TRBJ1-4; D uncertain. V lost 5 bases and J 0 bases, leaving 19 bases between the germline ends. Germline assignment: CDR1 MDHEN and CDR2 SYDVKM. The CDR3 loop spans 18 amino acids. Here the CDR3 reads CASSVPGLAGATNEKLFF. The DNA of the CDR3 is TGTGCCAGCAGTGTCCCCGGACTAGCGGGAGCAACTAATGAAAAACTGTTTTTT.

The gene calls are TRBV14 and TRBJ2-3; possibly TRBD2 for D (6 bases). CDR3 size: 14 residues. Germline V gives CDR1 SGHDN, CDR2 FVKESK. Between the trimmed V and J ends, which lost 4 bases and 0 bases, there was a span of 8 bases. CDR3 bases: TGTGCCAGCAGCCGACTAGGGAGCACAGATACGCAGTATTTT. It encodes CASSRLGSTDTQYF.

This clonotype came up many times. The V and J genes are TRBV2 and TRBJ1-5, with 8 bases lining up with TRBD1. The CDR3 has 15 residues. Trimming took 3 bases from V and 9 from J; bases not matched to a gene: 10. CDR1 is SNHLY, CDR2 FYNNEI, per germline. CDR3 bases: TGTGCCAGCAGTGATGGGCAGGGGGCGAATGGGCCCCAGCATTTT. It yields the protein CASSDGQGANGPQHF.

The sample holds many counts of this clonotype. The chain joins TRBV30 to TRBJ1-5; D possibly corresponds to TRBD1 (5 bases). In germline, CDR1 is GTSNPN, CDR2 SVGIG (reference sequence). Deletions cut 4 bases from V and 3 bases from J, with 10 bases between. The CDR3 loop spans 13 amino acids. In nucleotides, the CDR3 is TGTGCCTGGAATACGGGACTCAATCAGCCCCAGCATTTT. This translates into CAWNTGLNQPQHF.

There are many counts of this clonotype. This chain's CDR3 is CSARDNYEQYF. The CDR3 DNA reads TGCAGTGCTAGGGACAACTACGAGCAGTACTTC. This sequence joins TRBV20-1 and TRBJ2-7; perhaps TRBD1 as D (5 bases). Per germline, CDR1 DFQATT and CDR2 SNEGSKA (reference sequence). The CDR3 spans 11 residues. Trimming took 3 bases from V and 3 from J, leaving 6 bases between them.

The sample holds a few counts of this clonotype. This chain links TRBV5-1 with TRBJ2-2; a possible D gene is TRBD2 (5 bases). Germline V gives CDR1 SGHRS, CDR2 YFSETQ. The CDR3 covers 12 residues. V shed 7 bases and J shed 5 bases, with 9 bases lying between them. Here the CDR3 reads CASHRETGELFF. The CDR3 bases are TGCGCCAGCCATAGGGAGACCGGGGAGCTGTTTTTT.

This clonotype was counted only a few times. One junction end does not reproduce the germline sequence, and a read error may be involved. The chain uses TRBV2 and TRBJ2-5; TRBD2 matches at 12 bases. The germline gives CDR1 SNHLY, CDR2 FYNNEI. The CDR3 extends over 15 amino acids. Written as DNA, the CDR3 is TGTGCCAGTAGTATGACTAGCGGGAGCGGAGAGGCCCAGTACTTC. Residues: CASSMTSGSGEAQYF. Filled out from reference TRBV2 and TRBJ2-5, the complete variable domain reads EPEVTQTPSHQVTQMGQEVILRCVPISNHLYFYWYRQILGQKVEFLVSFYNNEISEKSEIFDDQFSVERPDGSNFTLKIRSTKLEDSAMYFCASSMTSGSGEAQYFGPGTRLLVL.

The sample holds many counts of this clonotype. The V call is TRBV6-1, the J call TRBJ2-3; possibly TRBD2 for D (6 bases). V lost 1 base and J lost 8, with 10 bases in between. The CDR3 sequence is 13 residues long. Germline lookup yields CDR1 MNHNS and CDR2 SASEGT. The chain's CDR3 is CASSEVDYGTQYF. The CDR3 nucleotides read TGTGCCAGCAGTGAAGTGGACTATGGTACGCAGTATTTT.